Here is one T cell receptor (beta chain) with its context. Its specificity is not known. This specimen belongs to a study of CD8+CD57+ T cells in acquired aplastic anemia. Per the germline V gene, CDR1 is SGHVS and CDR2 is FQNEAQ. The CDR3 runs 13 residues. For CDR3 and TCR beta VDJ profiling, genomic DNA was the template used. TCRdb used MiXCR to reprocess the reads, holding one entry per CDR3 protein. The sample records some 410,000 distinct CDR3 sequences, about two thirds being singletons. Findings and limits, study-wide: Patients and controls were found to share twenty-nine CD8+ CDR3 sequences.

The J gene is TRBJ1-2, the V gene TRBV7-8, with D tentatively TRBD1 or TRBD2 (5 bases each). TRBJ2-5 matches the DNA end more closely, so the J call is doubtful. This clonotype was sampled from a human donor in good health, serving as a control. Material for sequencing was sorted CD4+, CD8+, or CD8+CD57+ T cells (not recorded which) from PBMCs. CDR3 region: CASSHARAEAQYF. CDR3 coding DNA: TGTGCCAGCAGCCACGCCAGGGCGGAGGCCCAGTACTTC.